Below are 32 T cell receptor beta chains sequenced from a single sample in a study of blood T cell repertoires in COVID-19. Clones were sequenced by immunoSEQ multiplex PCR, and TCRdb holds only the in-frame ones, with some missing. In the table there are 90,000 to 140,000 clones, roughly 80% of which are singletons. The specimen was peripheral blood. The receptors stem from a woman of 80 years or more with acute or convalescent COVID-19.

J is TRBJ1-5 and V is TRBV15, with TRBD1 as a possible D gene (5 bases). The ends were cut back, 7 bases at V and 7 bases at J, with 14 bases in the middle. This CDR3 region has 13 residues. Germline loops: CDR1 LNHNV, CDR2 YYDKDF (reference sequence). This CDR3 reads CATTPGLGQPQHF. DNA of the CDR3: TGTGCCACCACCCCAGGGTTGGGGCAGCCCCAGCATTTT.

V gene TRBV19 combines with J gene TRBJ1-1; TRBD1 aligns across 8 bases. The trim removed 7 bases at V and 8 bases at J, leaving 15 bases unmatched. Germline-derived CDR1 and CDR2 are LNHDA and SQIVND (reference sequence). This CDR3 region has 15 residues. The CDR3, as DNA: TGTGCCAGTAAGTTAAGCAGGGGGCGGTTGTCGGAAGCTTTCTTT. Amino acids: CASKLSRGRLSEAFF.

V gene TRBV7-9 combines with J gene TRBJ1-6; possible D gene TRBD1, 5 bases. The V end lost 5 bases, the J end lost 7 bases, and 12 bases lay between the germline ends. The CDR3 extends over 14 amino acids. CDR1 and CDR2 (germline): SEHNR, FQNEAQ (reference sequence). CDR3 nucleotide sequence: TGTGCCAGCAGCAGTCAGGGTGGAAATTCACCCCTCCACTTT. Translated, it gives CASSSQGGNSPLHF.

V and J are TRBV5-1 and TRBJ2-1, with D perhaps TRBD2 (5 bases). Per germline, CDR1 SGHRS and CDR2 YFSETQ. This CDR3 spans 16 amino acids. V was clipped by 4 bases and J by 4 bases, with 18 bases between them. The CDR3 bases are TGCGCCAGCAGCCGACCCGCGAGAGGGCCATACAATGAGCAGTTCTTC. Protein: CASSRPARGPYNEQFF.

This clone appeared a single time. The J gene is TRBJ2-2, the V gene TRBV24-1, with 11 nucleotides matching TRBD2. J was trimmed by 1 base and V by 4 bases; bases with no gene match: 7. Germline V lookup: CDR1 KGHDR, CDR2 SFDVKD. The CDR3 covers 18 residues. The CDR3 reads CATSDVGTSGLNTGELFF. The CDR3 region has the DNA TGTGCCACCAGTGACGTGGGGACTAGCGGCCTGAACACCGGGGAGCTGTTTTTT.

This chain links TRBV2 with TRBJ2-5; D uncertain. The V end was cut by 6 bases, the J end by 5 bases, with 7 bases between. Germline V gene sequence: CDR1 SNHLY, CDR2 FYNNEI. This CDR3 is 11 amino acids long. The CDR3: CASRNTETQYF. The CDR3 coding sequence is TGTGCCAGCAGGAACACGGAGACCCAGTACTTC.

The chain joins TRBV2 to TRBJ2-1; 10 positions match TRBD2. The germline gives CDR1 SNHLY, CDR2 FYNNEI. The ends lost 1 base at V and 6 bases at J; junction bases unmatched: 3. This CDR3 has 15 residues. The CDR3 region has the DNA TGTGCCAGCAGTGAAGAGCGGGAGGGCCTCAATGAGCAGTTCTTC. It codes for CASSEEREGLNEQFF.

The chain recombines TRBV5-1 with TRBJ1-1; 8 bases line up with TRBD1. The CDR3 sequence is 14 residues long. Germline values: CDR1 SGHRS, CDR2 YFSETQ. With 4 bases clipped from V and 5 bases from J, the junction kept 7 bases outside the gene matches. Written as DNA, the CDR3 is TGCGCCAGCAGCAATGGACAGGGCAGGACTGAAGCTTTCTTT. Translated, it gives CASSNGQGRTEAFF.

The chain couples TRBV4-3 to TRBJ1-2, with D possibly matching TRBD1 (6 bases). The V gene lost 0 bases and the J gene lost 8 bases, with 13 bases spanning the gap. Germline values: CDR1 LGHNA, CDR2 YSLEER. CDR3 size: 14 residues. The CDR3 DNA follows: TGCGCCAGCAGCCAAGACTGGGGGCCGGTCGGCTACACCTTC. Its translation: CASSQDWGPVGYTF.

The chain links TRBV5-6 to TRBJ2-7, with TRBD2 identical over 7 bases. Germline-derived CDR1 and CDR2 are SGHDT and YYEEEE. This CDR3 region has 14 residues. V trimming: 2 bases; J trimming: 7 bases; junction bases outside the gene matches: 9. CDR3 amino acids: CASSFGLAEREQYV. CDR3 nucleotides: TGTGCCAGCAGCTTCGGTCTAGCGGAAAGGGAGCAGTACGTC.

This clone occurred once. The DNA for the CDR3 is TGTGCCAGCAGCTTTCAGGCAGGTAGCAATCAGCCCCAGCATTTT. Protein: CASSFQAGSNQPQHF. The rearrangement uses TRBV7-8 and TRBJ1-5; D is undetermined. Trimming shortened V by 3 bases and J by 0 bases, and 9 bases separated the two germline ends. Per the germline V gene, CDR1 is SGHVS and CDR2 is FQNEAQ. This CDR3 comprises 15 residues.

The table lists this clone with a few counts. The rearrangement uses TRBV14 and TRBJ1-2, with 10 bases identical to TRBD1. Germline loops: CDR1 SGHDN, CDR2 FVKESK. The CDR3 is 16 amino acids. V trimming: 5 bases; J trimming: 9 bases; junction bases outside the gene matches: 15. CDR3 nucleotides: TGTGCCAGCAGCGAGACCTATTCCGGGACAGGGGCTAGCTACACCTTC. It translates to CASSETYSGTGASYTF.

V usage is TRBV30 and J usage is TRBJ1-6, with D unresolved. V lost 2 bases, J lost 15 bases, and 20 bases lay in between. The CDR3 contains 14 residues. In germline, CDR1 is GTSNPN, CDR2 SVGIG (reference sequence). This CDR3 is CAWSFSSAVRVLHF. CDR3 in DNA: TGTGCCTGGAGTTTTTCCTCCGCAGTCCGGGTCCTCCACTTT.

The V and J genes are TRBV20-1 and TRBJ2-3, with 7 nucleotides matching TRBD2. CDR1 is DFQATT and CDR2 is SNEGSKA in the germline V gene (reference sequence). V was pared by 3 bases and J by 2 bases, with 11 bases of the junction left unmatched. This CDR3 has 16 residues. This CDR3 reads CSASGLAAVDTDTQYF. The CDR3 DNA follows: TGCAGTGCTAGTGGTCTAGCGGCAGTAGACACAGATACGCAGTATTTT.

The CDR3 sequence: CASSSPRDRLNNEKLFF. CDR3 sequence (DNA): TGTGCCAGCAGCAGCCCCAGGGACAGGCTTAATAATGAAAAACTGTTTTTT. V gene TRBV7-7 combines with J gene TRBJ1-4; 8 nucleotides agree with TRBD1. The V segment lost 5 bases and the J segment 4 bases; nucleotides outside the gene matches: 12. Per the germline V gene, CDR1 is SSHAT and CDR2 is FNYEAQ (reference sequence). The length of the CDR3 is 17 residues. The full variable domain, completed using reference TRBV7-7 and TRBJ1-4, is GAGVSQSPRYKVTKRGQDVTLRCDPISSHATLYWYQQALGQGPEFLTYFNYEAQPDKSGLPSDRFSAERPEGSISTLTIQRTEQRDSAMYRCASSSPRDRLNNEKLFFGSGTQLSVL.

This chain connects TRBV7-2 to TRBJ2-7, with D perhaps matching TRBD2 (6 bases). CDR1 and CDR2 (germline): SGHTA, FQGNSA. This CDR3 spans 16 amino acids. V was pared by 5 bases and J by 0 bases, with 17 bases between. CDR3 coding DNA: TGTGCCAGCAGCCGGTTTACCGGGACTTACTCCTACGAGCAGTACTTC. Its translation is CASSRFTGTYSYEQYF.

This clone came up once. The chain has TRBV2 and TRBJ2-7; 10 bases agree with TRBD2. The CDR3 covers 15 residues. V gave up 7 bases and J gave up 2 bases; unmatched junction bases: 8. Germline V gives CDR1 SNHLY, CDR2 FYNNEI. The chain's CDR3 is CASTDVAGGAYEQYF. The DNA for the CDR3 is TGTGCCAGCACTGACGTAGCGGGAGGAGCCTACGAGCAGTACTTC.

The rearrangement joins TRBV28 to TRBJ2-7, with 8 bases identical to TRBD1. Unmatched junction bases numbered 10, after V lost 6 bases and J lost 3 bases. Germline V gives CDR1 MDHEN, CDR2 SYDVKM. This CDR3 is 15 amino acids long. The CDR3 loop is CASRQRTGLSYEQYF. In DNA form, the CDR3 reads TGTGCCAGCAGGCAAAGGACAGGGTTGAGCTACGAGCAGTACTTC.

Turning to this clone: The sample contains more than one DNA sequence encoding this CDR3. This chain joins TRBV5-1 and TRBJ1-1; a possible D gene is TRBD1 (5 bases). The CDR3 runs to 13 residues. V was cut by 2 bases and J by 1 base, with 6 bases left in between. The germline gives CDR1 SGHRS, CDR2 YFSETQ. The CDR3 loop is CASSFGGNTEAFF. DNA of the CDR3: TGCGCCAGCAGCTTCGGGGGGAACACTGAAGCTTTCTTT.

This chain joins TRBV18 and TRBJ1-1, with D possibly matching TRBD1 (6 bases). V was pared by 5 bases and J by 1 base, with 14 bases between. Germline V gene data show CDR1 as KGHSH and CDR2 as LQKENI. CDR3 length: 15 residues. CDR3 in amino acids: CASSYLGAGNTEAFF. The CDR3 DNA sequence: TGTGCCAGCTCATATTTGGGGGCAGGGAACACTGAAGCTTTCTTT.

This rearrangement joins TRBV10-2 to TRBJ2-2; 7 nucleotides line up with TRBD2. Per the germline V gene, CDR1 is WSHSY and CDR2 is SAAADI. The trim removed 0 bases at V and 4 bases at J, leaving 8 bases unmatched. This CDR3 spans 17 amino acids. The CDR3 DNA follows: TGCGCCAGCAGTGAGTCTAGCGGGTTAGGGCTCACCGGGGAGCTGTTTTTT. Translation: CASSESSGLGLTGELFF.

This rearrangement joins TRBV15 to TRBJ2-5; 8 bases are shared with TRBD1. Germline loops: CDR1 LNHNV, CDR2 YYDKDF (reference sequence). The CDR3 totals 15 residues. V lost 3 bases to trimming and J lost 0 bases; unmatched junction nucleotides: 3. The CDR3 spells CATSSQTGDQETQYF. The CDR3 nucleotides are TGTGCCACCAGCAGCCAGACAGGGGACCAAGAGACCCAGTACTTC.

This clone was observed a single time. The chain employs TRBV5-1 and TRBJ2-1; maybe TRBD1 (6 bases). The CDR3 has 16 amino acids. The ends were cut back, 4 bases at V and 0 bases at J, with 14 bases in the middle. CDR1 and CDR2 from the germline V gene are SGHRS and YFSETQ. The CDR3 here is CASSPQDRSSYNEQFF. The CDR3 DNA follows: TGCGCCAGCAGCCCACAAGACAGGAGCTCCTACAATGAGCAGTTCTTC.

CDR3 loop: CASSLVGGMSYNEQFF. CDR3 coding DNA: TGCGCCAGCAGCTTGGTCGGGGGAATGTCCTACAATGAGCAGTTCTTC. The chain employs TRBV5-1 and TRBJ2-1; possible D gene TRBD2, 6 bases. The CDR3 has 16 residues. Germline loops: CDR1 SGHRS, CDR2 YFSETQ. The ends were cut back, 0 bases at V and 1 base at J, with 11 bases in the middle.

J is TRBJ1-2 and V is TRBV7-2; 8 bases align to TRBD1. Trimming at V came to 5 bases and at J to 4 bases, leaving 9 bases not matched to a gene. Germline CDR1 reads SGHTA; CDR2 reads FQGNSA. The CDR3 runs to 15 residues. CDR3 DNA sequence: TGTGCCAGCAGCAAGTCGACAGGGGAAACCTATGGCTACACCTTC. Its protein product is CASSKSTGETYGYTF.

This chain links TRBV18 with TRBJ1-2, with 9 bases lining up with TRBD1. Trimming at V came to 3 bases and at J to 8 bases, leaving 4 bases not matched to a gene. This CDR3 has 13 amino acids. Germline loops: CDR1 KGHSH, CDR2 LQKENI. The CDR3 coding sequence is TGTGCCAGCTCACCCCGGGACAGGGACGGCTACACCTTC. Encoded protein: CASSPRDRDGYTF.

This chain uses TRBV28 with TRBJ1-1; D is uncertain. Trimming removed 1 base from V and 1 base from J, with 4 bases in between. Germline V gene lookup returns CDR1 MDHEN and CDR2 SYDVKM. This CDR3 is 13 amino acids long. The CDR3 DNA follows: TGTGCCAGCAGTTTATACAGGAACACTGAAGCTTTCTTT. Amino acids: CASSLYRNTEAFF.

The rearrangement links TRBV28 to TRBJ2-1, with D perhaps matching TRBD2 (5 bases). There are 12 residues in the CDR3. V lost 11 bases and J 7 bases, leaving 15 bases between the germline ends. The germline V gene encodes CDR1 MDHEN and CDR2 SYDVKM. The CDR3 here is CASFLRGNEQFF. CDR3 bases: TGTGCCTCCTTTCTCCGGGGTAATGAGCAGTTCTTC. The entire variable domain, with the rest obtained from reference TRBV28 and TRBJ2-1, is as follows: DVKVTQSSRYLVKRTGEKVFLECVQDMDHENMFWYRQDPGLGLRLIYFSYDVKMKEKGDIPEGYSVSREKKERFSLILESASTNQTSMYLCASFLRGNEQFFGPGTRLTVL.

This clone was observed once. V usage is TRBV11-2 and J usage is TRBJ1-2; 7 bases fit TRBD1. V gave up 4 bases and J gave up 0 bases; unmatched junction bases: 8. In germline, CDR1 is SGHAT, CDR2 FQNNGV. The CDR3 contains 16 residues. The CDR3 coding sequence is TGTGCCAGCAGCTCAAGGGGGCGCGAGTCTAACTATGGCTACACCTTC. Its translation is CASSSRGRESNYGYTF. The complete variable domain, with remaining parts taken from reference TRBV11-2 and TRBJ1-2, reads EAGVAQSPRYKIIEKRQSVAFWCNPISGHATLYWYQQILGQGPKLLIQFQNNGVVDDSQLPKDRFSAERLKGVDSTLKIQPAKLEDSAVYLCASSSRGRESNYGYTFGSGTRLTVV.

The chain has TRBV11-3 and TRBJ2-1, with 13 bases that match TRBD2. This CDR3 region has 19 residues. V dropped 1 base and J dropped 0; count of bases not matched to a gene: 6. Germline V gene sequence: CDR1 SGHNT, CDR2 YENEEA. This chain's CDR3 is CASSLVTSGRRSSYNEQFF. CDR3 nucleotides: TGTGCCAGCAGCTTAGTGACTAGCGGGAGGCGGAGCTCCTACAATGAGCAGTTCTTC.

The CDR3 spells CASSDPGSGNTIYF. In nucleotides, the CDR3 is TGTGCCAGTAGCGATCCCGGGTCCGGAAACACCATATATTTT. The chain combines TRBV19 with TRBJ1-3; no clear D gene. Germline CDR1 LNHDA, CDR2 SQIVND (reference sequence). V shed 6 bases and J shed 4 bases, with 13 bases lying between them. CDR3 length: 14 amino acids.

This chain links TRBV7-6 with TRBJ2-1, with D unclear. The V end was cut by 4 bases, the J end by 4 bases, with 8 bases between. The CDR3 extends over 13 amino acids. Germline assignment: CDR1 SGHVS and CDR2 FNYEAQ. The CDR3 sequence is CASSSQLYNEQFF. The CDR3 bases are TGTGCCAGCAGCTCCCAACTATACAATGAGCAGTTCTTC.